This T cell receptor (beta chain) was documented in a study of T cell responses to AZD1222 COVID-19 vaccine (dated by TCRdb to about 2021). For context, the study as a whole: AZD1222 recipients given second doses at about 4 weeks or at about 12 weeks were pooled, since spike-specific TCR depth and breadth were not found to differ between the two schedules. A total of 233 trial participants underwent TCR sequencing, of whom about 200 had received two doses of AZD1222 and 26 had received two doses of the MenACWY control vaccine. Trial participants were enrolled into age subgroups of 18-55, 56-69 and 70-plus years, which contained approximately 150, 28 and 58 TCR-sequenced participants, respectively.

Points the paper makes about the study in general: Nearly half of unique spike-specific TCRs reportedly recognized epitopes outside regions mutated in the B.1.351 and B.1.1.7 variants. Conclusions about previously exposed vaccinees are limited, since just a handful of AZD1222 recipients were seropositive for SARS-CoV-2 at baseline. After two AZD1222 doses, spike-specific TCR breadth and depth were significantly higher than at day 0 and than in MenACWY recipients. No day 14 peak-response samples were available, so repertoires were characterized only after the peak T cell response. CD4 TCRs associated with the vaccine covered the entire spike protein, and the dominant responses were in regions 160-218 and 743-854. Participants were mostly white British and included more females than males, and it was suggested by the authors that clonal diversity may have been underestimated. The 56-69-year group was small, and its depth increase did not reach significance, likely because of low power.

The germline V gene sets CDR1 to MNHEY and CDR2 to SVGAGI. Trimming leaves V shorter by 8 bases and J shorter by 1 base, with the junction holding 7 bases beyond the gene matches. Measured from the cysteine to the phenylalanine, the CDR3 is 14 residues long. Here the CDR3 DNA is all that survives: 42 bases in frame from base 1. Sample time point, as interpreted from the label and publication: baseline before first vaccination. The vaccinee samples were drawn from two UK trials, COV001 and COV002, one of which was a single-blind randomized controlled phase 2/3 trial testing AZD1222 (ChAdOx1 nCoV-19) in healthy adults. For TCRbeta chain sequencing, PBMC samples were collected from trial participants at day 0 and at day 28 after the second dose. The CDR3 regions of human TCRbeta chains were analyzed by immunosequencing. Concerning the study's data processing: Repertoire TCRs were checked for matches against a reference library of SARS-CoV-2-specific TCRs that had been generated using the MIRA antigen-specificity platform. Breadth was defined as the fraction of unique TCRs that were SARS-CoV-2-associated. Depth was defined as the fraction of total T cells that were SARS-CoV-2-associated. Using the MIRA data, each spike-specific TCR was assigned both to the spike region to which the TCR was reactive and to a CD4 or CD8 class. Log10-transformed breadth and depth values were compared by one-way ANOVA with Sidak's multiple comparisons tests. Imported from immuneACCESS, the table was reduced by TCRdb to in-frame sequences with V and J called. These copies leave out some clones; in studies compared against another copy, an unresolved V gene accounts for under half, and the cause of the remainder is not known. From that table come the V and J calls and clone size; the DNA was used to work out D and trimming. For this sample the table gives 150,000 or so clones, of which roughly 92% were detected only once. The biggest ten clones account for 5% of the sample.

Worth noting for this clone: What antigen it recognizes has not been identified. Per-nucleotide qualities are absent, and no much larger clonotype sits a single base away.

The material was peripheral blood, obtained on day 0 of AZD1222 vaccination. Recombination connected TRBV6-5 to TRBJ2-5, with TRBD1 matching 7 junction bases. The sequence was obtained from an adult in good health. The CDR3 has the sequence CASGQGVGQETQYF. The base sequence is TGTGCCAGCGGGCAGGGGGTTGGCCAAGAGACCCAGTACTTC.